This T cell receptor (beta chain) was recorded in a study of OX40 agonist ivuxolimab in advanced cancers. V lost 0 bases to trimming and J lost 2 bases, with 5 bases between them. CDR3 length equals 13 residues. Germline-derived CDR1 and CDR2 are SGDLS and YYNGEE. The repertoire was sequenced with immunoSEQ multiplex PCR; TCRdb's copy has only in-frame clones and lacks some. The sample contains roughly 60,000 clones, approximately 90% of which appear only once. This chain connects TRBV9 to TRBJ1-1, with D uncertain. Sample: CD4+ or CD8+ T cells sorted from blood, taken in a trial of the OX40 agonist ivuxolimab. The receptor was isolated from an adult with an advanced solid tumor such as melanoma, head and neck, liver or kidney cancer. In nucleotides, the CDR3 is TGTGCCAGCAGCGTAGTCAGTAACACTGAAGCTTTCTTT. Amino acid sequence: CASSVVSNTEAFF.